The clone carrying this TCR beta chain occurred once. Authors' data handling: For nucleated cells, counts were estimated from reference gene primer amplification. Method: immunoSEQ multiplex PCR; TCRdb's copy keeps in-frame clones and lacks some. D and trimming were read from the DNA, whereas the V and J calls and clone size are those reported in that table. The sample yields about 230,000 clones, about 80% seen once. This specimen belongs to a study of blood T cell repertoires in COVID-19. In the study overall: The United States, Italy and Spain were the sources of the acute and convalescent COVID-19 samples. In each case, the material was cDNA or gDNA derived from T cells, B-cell-depleted T cells, or PBMCs.

CDR3 size: 14 residues. V gave up 3 bases and J gave up 4 bases, with 13 bases separating them. CDR1 LNHDA and CDR2 SQIVND come from the germline V gene (reference sequence). This rearrangement joins TRBV19 to TRBJ2-7, with D perhaps matching TRBD1 (6 bases). The source of this sequence is a woman aged 45-60 years with acute or convalescent COVID-19. The specimen sequenced was peripheral blood. This CDR3 reads CASSIPWTEYEQYF. The CDR3 nucleotides are TGTGCCAGTAGTATTCCTTGGACAGAATACGAGCAGTACTTC.